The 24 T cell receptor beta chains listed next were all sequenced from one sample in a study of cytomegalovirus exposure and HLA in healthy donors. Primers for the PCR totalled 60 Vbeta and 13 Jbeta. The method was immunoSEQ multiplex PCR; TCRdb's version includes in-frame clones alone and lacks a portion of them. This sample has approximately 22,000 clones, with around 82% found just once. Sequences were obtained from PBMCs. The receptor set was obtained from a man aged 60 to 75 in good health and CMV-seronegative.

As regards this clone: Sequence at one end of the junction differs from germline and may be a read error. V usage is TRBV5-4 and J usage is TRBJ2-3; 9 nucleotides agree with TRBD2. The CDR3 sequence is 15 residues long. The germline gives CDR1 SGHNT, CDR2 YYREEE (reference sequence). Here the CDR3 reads CTSSPGTSTHDTQYF. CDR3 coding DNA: TGTACCAGCAGCCCAGGGACTAGCACCCACGATACGCAGTATTTT.

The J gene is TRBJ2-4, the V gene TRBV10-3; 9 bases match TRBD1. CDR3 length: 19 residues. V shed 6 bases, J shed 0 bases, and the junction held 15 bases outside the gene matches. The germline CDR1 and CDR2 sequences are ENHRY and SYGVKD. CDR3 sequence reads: CAIRAGTGPTFEAKNIQYF. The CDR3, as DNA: TGTGCCATCAGGGCCGGGACAGGGCCTACCTTTGAAGCCAAAAACATTCAGTACTTC.

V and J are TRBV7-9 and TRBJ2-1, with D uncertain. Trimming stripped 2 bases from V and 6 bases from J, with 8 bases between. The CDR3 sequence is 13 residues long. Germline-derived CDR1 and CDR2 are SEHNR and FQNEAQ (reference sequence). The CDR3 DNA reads TGTGCCAGCAGCTTATCATTCCCCAATGAGCAGTTCTTC. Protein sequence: CASSLSFPNEQFF.

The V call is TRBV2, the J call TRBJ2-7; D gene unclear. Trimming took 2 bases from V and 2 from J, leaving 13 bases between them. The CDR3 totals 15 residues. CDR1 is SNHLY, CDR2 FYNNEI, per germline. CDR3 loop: CASSERPGATYEQYF. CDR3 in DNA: TGTGCCAGCAGTGAAAGGCCGGGTGCCACCTACGAGCAGTACTTC.

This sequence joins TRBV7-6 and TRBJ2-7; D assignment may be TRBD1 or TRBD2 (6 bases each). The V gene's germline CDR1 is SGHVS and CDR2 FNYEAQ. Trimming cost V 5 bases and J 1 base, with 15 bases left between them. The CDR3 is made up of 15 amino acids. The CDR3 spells CASSIGGGFSYEQYF. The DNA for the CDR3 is TGTGCCAGCAGCATAGGAGGGGGTTTTTCCTACGAGCAGTACTTC. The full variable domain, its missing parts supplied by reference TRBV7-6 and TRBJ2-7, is GAGVSQSPRYKVTKRGQDVALRCDPISGHVSLYWYRQALGQGPEFLTYFNYEAQQDKSGLPNDRFSAERPEGSISTLTIQRTEQRDSAMYRCASSIGGGFSYEQYFGPGTRLTVT.

The CDR3 DNA is TGTGCCAGCAGTTTACAGCTCATGGCGGGAGGGCGGGAGACCCAGTACTTC. As protein: CASSLQLMAGGRETQYF. The genes are TRBV28 and TRBJ2-5; 9 positions agree with TRBD2. V lost 2 bases to trimming and J lost 5 bases; unmatched junction nucleotides: 12. CDR1 MDHEN and CDR2 SYDVKM come from the germline V gene. The CDR3 spans 17 residues.

The CDR3 spells CASSFRPTGSQYYEQYF. As DNA, the CDR3 is TGTGCCAGCAGTTTCCGCCCGACAGGGTCTCAATACTACGAGCAGTACTTC. This chain uses TRBV28 with TRBJ2-7, with TRBD1 identical over 7 bases. CDR1 and CDR2 (germline): MDHEN, SYDVKM. The V and J ends lost 3 bases and 3 bases, in that order; junction bases with no gene match: 14. There are 17 residues in the CDR3.

For the CDR3, the DNA is TGTGCCAGCTCGCGTGGAGGGGTTAGCTCCTATAATTCACCCCTCCACTTT. Its translation is CASSRGGVSSYNSPLHF. V is TRBV18 and J is TRBJ1-6, with D tentatively TRBD1 (5 bases). The V end was cut by 6 bases, the J end by 0 bases, with 15 bases between. The CDR3 contains 17 residues. Germline CDR1 reads KGHSH; CDR2 reads LQKENI.

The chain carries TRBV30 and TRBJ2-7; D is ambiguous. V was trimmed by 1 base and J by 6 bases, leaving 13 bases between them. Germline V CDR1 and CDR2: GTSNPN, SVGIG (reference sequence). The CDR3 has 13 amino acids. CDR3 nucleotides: TGTGCCTGGAGTGGACCAAGGAGCGTCGAGCAGTACTTC. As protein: CAWSGPRSVEQYF.

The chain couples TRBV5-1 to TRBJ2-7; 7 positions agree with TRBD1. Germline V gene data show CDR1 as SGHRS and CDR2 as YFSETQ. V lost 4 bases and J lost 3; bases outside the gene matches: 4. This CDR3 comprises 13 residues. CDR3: CASSPRTGYEQYF. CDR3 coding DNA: TGCGCCAGCAGCCCGCGGACAGGCTACGAGCAGTACTTC. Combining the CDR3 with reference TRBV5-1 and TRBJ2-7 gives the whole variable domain KAGVTQTPRYLIKTRGQQVTLSCSPISGHRSVSWYQQTPGQGLQFLFEYFSETQRNKGNFPGRFSGRQFSNSRSEMNVSTLELGDSALYLCASSPRTGYEQYFGPGTRLTVT.

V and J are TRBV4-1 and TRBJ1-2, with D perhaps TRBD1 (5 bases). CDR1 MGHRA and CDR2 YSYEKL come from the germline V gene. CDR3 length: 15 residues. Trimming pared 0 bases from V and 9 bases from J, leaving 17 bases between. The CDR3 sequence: CASSQEEGRSYRYTF. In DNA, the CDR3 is TGCGCCAGCAGCCAAGAAGAGGGGAGGAGTTATCGCTACACCTTC.

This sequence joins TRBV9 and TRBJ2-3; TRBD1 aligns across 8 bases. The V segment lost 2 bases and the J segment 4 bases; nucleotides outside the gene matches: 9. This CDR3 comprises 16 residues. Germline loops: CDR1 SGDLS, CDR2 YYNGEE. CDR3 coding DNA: TGTGCCAGCAGCGTCGGAACCAGGGGGCAAGCAGATACGCAGTATTTT. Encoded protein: CASSVGTRGQADTQYF.

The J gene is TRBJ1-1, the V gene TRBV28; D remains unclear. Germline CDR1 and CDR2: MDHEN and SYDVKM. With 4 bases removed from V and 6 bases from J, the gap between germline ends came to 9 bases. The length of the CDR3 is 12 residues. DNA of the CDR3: TGTGCCAGCAGTTCTCCGGGAGCTGAAGCTTTCTTT. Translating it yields CASSSPGAEAFF.

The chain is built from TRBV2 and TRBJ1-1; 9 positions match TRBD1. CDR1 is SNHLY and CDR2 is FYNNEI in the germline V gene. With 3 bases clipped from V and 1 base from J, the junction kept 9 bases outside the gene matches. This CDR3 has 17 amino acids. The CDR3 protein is CASSDEGTGMGNTEAFF. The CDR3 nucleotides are TGTGCCAGCAGTGATGAAGGGACAGGGATGGGGAACACTGAAGCTTTCTTT.

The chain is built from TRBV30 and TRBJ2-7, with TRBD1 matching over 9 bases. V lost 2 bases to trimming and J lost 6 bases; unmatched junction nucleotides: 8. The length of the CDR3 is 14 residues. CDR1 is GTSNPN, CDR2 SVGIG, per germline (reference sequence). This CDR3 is CAWSMGQGYCEQYF. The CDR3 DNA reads TGTGCCTGGAGTATGGGACAGGGCTATTGCGAGCAGTACTTC.

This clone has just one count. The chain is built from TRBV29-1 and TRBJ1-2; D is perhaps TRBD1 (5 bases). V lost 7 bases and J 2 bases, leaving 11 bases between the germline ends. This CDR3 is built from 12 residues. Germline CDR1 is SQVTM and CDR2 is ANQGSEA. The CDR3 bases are TGCAGCGGGGGCGGAGGGAACTATGGCTACACCTTC. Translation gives CSGGGGNYGYTF.

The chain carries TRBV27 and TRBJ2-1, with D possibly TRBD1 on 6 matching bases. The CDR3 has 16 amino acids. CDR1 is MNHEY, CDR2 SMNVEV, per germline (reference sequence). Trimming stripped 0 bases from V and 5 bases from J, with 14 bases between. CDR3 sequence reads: CASSLSWGPMNNEQFF. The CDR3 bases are TGTGCCAGCAGTTTATCTTGGGGGCCGATGAACAATGAGCAGTTCTTC.

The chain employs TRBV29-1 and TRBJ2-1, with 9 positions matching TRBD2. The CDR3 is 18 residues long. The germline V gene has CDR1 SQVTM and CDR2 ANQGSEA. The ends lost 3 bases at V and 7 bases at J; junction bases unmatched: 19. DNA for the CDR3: TGCAGCGTTGAGAAACTAGGCGGCGGGAGGGCCATATATAATGAGCAGTTCTTC. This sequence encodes CSVEKLGGGRAIYNEQFF.

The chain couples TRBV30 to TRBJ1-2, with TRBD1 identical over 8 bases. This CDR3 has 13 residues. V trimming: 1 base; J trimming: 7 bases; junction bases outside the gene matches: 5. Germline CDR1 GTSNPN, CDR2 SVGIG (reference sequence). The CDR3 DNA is TGTGCCTGGAGTGCCCGGACAGGGTGTGGCTACACCTTC. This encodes CAWSARTGCGYTF.

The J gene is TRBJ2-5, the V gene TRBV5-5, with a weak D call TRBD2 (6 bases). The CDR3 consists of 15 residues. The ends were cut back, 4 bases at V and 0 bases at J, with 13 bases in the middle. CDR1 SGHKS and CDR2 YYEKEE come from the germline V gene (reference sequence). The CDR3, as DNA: TGTGCCAGCAGCCGTCTTGGGGGGTACCAAGAGACCCAGTACTTC. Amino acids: CASSRLGGYQETQYF.

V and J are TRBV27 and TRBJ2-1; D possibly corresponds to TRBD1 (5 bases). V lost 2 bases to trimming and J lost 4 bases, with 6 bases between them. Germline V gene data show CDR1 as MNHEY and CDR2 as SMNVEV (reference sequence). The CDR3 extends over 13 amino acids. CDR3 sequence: CASSLRQYNEQFF. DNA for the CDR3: TGTGCCAGCAGTTTAAGACAGTACAATGAGCAGTTCTTC.

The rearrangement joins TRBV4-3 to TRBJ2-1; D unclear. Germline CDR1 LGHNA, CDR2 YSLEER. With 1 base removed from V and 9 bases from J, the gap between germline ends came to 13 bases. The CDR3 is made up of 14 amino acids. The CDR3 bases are TGCGCCAGCAGCCAAGTTTTTCTGCGCGGTGAGCAGTTCTTC. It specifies CASSQVFLRGEQFF.

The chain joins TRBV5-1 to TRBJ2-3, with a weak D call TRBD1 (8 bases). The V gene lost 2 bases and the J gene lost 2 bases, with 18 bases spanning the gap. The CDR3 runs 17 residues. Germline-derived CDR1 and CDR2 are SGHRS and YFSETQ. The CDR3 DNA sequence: TGCGCCAGCAGCTTCCTACAGGGGGGGACGGTCACAGATACGCAGTATTTT. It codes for CASSFLQGGTVTDTQYF. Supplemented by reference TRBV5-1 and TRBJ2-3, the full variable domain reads KAGVTQTPRYLIKTRGQQVTLSCSPISGHRSVSWYQQTPGQGLQFLFEYFSETQRNKGNFPGRFSGRQFSNSRSEMNVSTLELGDSALYLCASSFLQGGTVTDTQYFGPGTRLTVL.

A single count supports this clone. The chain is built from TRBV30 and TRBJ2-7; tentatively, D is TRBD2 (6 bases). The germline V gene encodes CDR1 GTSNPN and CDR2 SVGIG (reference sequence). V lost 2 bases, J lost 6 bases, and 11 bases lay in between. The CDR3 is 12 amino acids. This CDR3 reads CAWSSRGFEQYF. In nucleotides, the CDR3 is TGTGCCTGGAGTTCTCGGGGGTTCGAGCAGTACTTC.